This is a list of T cell receptor beta chains from one sample in a study of OX40 agonist ivuxolimab in advanced cancers. Generated by immunoSEQ multiplex PCR, the TCRdb table keeps only in-frame clones and is missing some. The sample records roughly 61,000 clones, about 88% being singletons. Sequenced here: CD4+ or CD8+ T cells sorted from blood, sampled in a trial of the OX40 agonist ivuxolimab. Source of these receptors: an adult with an advanced solid tumor such as melanoma, head and neck, liver or kidney cancer. CDR3s include the opening cysteine and the closing phenylalanine or tryptophan. The order of the fields is V gene, D gene, J gene, clone size, CDR3 protein, CDR3 DNA. The D gene is left open where the match is weak. Clone size is given for some rows only: seen once, a few or many times, or a class if the clone is expanded.

>TRBV30|TRBD1|TRBJ1-2|-
CAWNLDRGHYGYTF
TGTGCCTGGAACCTGGACAGGGGCCACTATGGCTACACCTTC
>TRBV6-5|-|TRBJ1-1|-
CASTPTGGLEAFF
TGTGCCAGCACCCCCACGGGGGGGCTGGAAGCTTTCTTT
>TRBV28|-|TRBJ1-1|-
CASSFRGPAEAFF
TGTGCCAGCAGTTTCAGGGGACCTGCTGAAGCTTTCTTT
>TRBV27|TRBD2|TRBJ2-6|-
CASSPRGGTGANVLTF
TGTGCCAGCAGCCCGCGGGGGGGCACTGGGGCCAACGTCCTGACTTTC
>TRBV5-6|TRBD1|TRBJ1-2|medium-sized
CASSLQGTGGVSYTF
TGTGCCAGCAGCTTGCAGGGGACAGGGGGCGTGAGCTACACCTTC
>TRBV30|TRBD1|TRBJ2-1|-
CAWSVGTGLNEQFF
TGTGCCTGGAGTGTAGGGACAGGGCTGAATGAGCAGTTCTTC
>TRBV7-2|-|TRBJ1-6|-
CASSEQGRNSPLHF
TGTGCCAGCAGCGAACAGGGACGAAATTCACCCCTCCACTTT
>TRBV6-6|-|TRBJ2-7|-
CASARLGAYEQYF
TGTGCCAGCGCTAGACTAGGGGCCTACGAGCAGTACTTC
>TRBV18|TRBD2|TRBJ2-1|-
CASSPLSGIEQFF
TGTGCCAGCTCACCACTCAGCGGGATTGAGCAGTTCTTC
>TRBV27|-|TRBJ1-5|-
CASSSKQGANQPQHF
TGTGCCAGCAGTTCTAAACAGGGTGCCAATCAGCCCCAGCATTTT
>TRBV5-6|-|TRBJ2-3|-
CASTRGSTDTQYF
TGTGCCAGCACGAGGGGGTCCACAGATACGCAGTATTTT